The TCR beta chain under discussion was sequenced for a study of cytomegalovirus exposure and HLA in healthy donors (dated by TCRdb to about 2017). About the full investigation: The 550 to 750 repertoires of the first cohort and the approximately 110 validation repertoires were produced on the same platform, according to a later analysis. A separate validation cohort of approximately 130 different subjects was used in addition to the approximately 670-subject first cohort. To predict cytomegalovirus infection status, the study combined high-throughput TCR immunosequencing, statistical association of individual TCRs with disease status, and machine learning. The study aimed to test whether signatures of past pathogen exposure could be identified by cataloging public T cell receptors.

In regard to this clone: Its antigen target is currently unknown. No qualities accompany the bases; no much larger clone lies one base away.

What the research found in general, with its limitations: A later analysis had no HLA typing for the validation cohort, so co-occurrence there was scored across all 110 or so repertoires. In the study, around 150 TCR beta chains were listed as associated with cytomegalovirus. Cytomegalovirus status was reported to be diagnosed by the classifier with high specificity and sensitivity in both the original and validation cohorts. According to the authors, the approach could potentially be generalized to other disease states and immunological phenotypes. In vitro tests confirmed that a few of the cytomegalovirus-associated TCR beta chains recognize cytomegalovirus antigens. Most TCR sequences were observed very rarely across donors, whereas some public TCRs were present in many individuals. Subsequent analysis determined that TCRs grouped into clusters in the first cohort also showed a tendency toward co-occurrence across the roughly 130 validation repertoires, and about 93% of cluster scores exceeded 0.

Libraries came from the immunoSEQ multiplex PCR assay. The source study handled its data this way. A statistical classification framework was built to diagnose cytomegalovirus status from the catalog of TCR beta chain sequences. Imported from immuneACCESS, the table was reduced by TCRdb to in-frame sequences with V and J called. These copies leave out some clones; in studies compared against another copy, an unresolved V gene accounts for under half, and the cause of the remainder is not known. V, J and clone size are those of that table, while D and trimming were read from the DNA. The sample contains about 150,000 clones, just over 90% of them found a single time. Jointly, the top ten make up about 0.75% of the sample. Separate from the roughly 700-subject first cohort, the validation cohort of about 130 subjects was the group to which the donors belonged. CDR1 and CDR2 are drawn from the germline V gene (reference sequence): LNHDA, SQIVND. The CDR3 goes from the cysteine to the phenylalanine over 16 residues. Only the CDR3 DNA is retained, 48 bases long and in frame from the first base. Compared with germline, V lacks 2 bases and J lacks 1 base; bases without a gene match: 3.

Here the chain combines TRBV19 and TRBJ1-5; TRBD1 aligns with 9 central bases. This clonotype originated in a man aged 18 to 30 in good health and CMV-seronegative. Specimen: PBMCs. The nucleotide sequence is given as TGTGCCAGTAGTATACTACAGGGGGCCAGCAATCAGCCCCAGCATTTT. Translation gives CASSILQGASNQPQHF.